This T cell receptor beta chain appears in the sequencing data of a study of T cell changes during pregnancy in multiple sclerosis. Germline values: CDR1 LGHNT, CDR2 FRNRAP. The trim removed 6 bases at V and 2 bases at J, leaving 7 bases unmatched. This CDR3 contains 15 residues. Produced via immunoSEQ multiplex PCR; TCRdb's table is partial and in-frame only. The profile covers fewer than 60,000 clones, with less than 95% appearing a single time and approximately 0.31% taken by the ten largest. This sequence joins TRBV12-5 and TRBJ2-3; 8 bases match TRBD2. The receptor's source is a female donor with multiple sclerosis, enrolled in a pregnancy study. This specimen was CD4+ T cells from peripheral blood mononuclear cells, taken in the third trimester of pregnancy. As DNA, the CDR3 is TGTGCTAGTGGCCCAGGCGGGGGGTCCACAGATACGCAGTATTTT. Protein sequence: CASGPGGGSTDTQYF.